This T cell receptor (beta chain) emerged from a study of blood T cell repertoires in COVID-19. Study as a whole: Acute and convalescent COVID-19 specimens originated in the United States, Italy and Spain. The cDNA or gDNA used as material had been derived from T cells, B-cell-depleted T cells, or PBMCs.

This clone was picked up one time. CDR3 length: 13 residues. V lost 5 bases, J lost 3 bases, and 3 bases stayed unmatched. Sequenced by immunoSEQ multiplex PCR; TCRdb stores in-frame clones only, minus some. The sample consists of under 300,000 clones, 89% of them appearing once. The receptor's source is a woman aged 60-70 years who had recovered from COVID-19. The chain recombines TRBV12-3 or TRBV12-4 with TRBJ2-7; 8 bases map to TRBD1. Specimen: PBMCs or T cells enriched from blood (not recorded which). DNA for the CDR3: TGTGCCAGCAGTGGGACAGGACTCTACGAGCAGTACTTC. This sequence encodes CASSGTGLYEQYF.